A selection of T cell receptor beta chains follows, all from one sample in a study of shared clonotypes between healthy human individuals. Sequenced by immunoSEQ multiplex PCR; TCRdb stores in-frame clones only, minus some. This table holds about 2 million clones, around 95% found once. Sequences were obtained from naive CD4+ T cells sorted from blood. These receptors were collected from a man aged 18 to 30 in good health. Both conserved end residues are part of each CDR3.

j_call v_call cdr3_aa
TRBJ2-7 TRBV27 CASSSWTSGTYEQYF
TRBJ2-5 TRBV7-2 CASSFSGRAQETQYF
TRBJ1-2 TRBV2 CASSEEVVGQRYGYTF
TRBJ2-3 TRBV13 CASSLLAGVPTDTQYF
TRBJ1-2 TRBV19 CASSESRGVYNGYTF
TRBJ2-5 TRBV6-1 CASSEAPGLEETQYF
TRBJ1-2 TRBV5-4 CASSPTQGTIEGYTF
TRBJ2-5 TRBV7-2 CASSLGGQGMTQYF
TRBJ2-1 TRBV29-1 CSVAAGVGNEQFF
TRBJ2-7 TRBV7-9 CASSVTGQGTRPYF
TRBJ2-7 TRBV6-6 CASSREAEQYF
TRBJ2-5 TRBV5-4 CASSPGTGQETQYF
TRBJ2-5 TRBV10-3 CAISESRGAETQYF
TRBJ1-6 TRBV7-2 CASSLGYEQGFNYNSPLHF
TRBJ1-2 TRBV19 CASSISGGYTF
TRBJ2-7 TRBV19 CASSIQAGVGYEQYF
TRBJ1-1 TRBV28 CASSLFGRRAEAFF
TRBJ2-7 TRBV29-1 CSVAMGFREYEQYF
TRBJ2-5 TRBV5-1 CASSLVGLAGDQETQYF
TRBJ2-1 TRBV30 CAWNFLAGGSINEQFF
TRBJ1-2 TRBV7-2 CASSRQGNYGYTF
TRBJ2-2 TRBV7-3 CASSLRSGNTGELFF
TRBJ2-7 TRBV18 CASSQGPSSYEQYF
TRBJ2-7 TRBV7-2 CASSYGGADYEQYF
TRBJ2-7 TRBV28 CASSPWGDGYEQYF
TRBJ2-1 TRBV19 CASSINGIVVDNEQFF
TRBJ2-1 TRBV6-1 CASSERRGRSSYNEQFF
TRBJ1-3 TRBV11-2 CASSFLQGGIATIYF
TRBJ2-1 TRBV7-9 CASSLAWREGWDEQFF
TRBJ2-5 TRBV11-2 CASSSLARVQETQYF
TRBJ2-2 TRBV2 CASSGLAGITGELFF
TRBJ2-1 TRBV6-5 CASGGSNNEQFF
TRBJ1-1 TRBV14 CASSQDGLGQGFAGATEAFF
TRBJ2-2 TRBV9 CASSAMRLGGRFGELFF
TRBJ2-1 TRBV14 CASSPLTSGVGYEQFF
TRBJ2-4 TRBV5-8 CADGGDFGKNIQYF